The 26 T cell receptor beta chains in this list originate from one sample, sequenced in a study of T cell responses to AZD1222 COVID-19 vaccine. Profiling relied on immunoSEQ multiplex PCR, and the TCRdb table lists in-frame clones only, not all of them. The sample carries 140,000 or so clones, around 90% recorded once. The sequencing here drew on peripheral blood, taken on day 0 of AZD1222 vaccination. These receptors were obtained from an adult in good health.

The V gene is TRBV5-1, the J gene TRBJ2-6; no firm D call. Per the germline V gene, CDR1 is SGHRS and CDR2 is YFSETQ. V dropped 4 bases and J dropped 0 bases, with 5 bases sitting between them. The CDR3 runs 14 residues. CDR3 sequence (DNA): TGCGCCAGCAGCGAGAGCTCTGGGGCCAACGTCCTGACTTTC. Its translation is CASSESSGANVLTF.

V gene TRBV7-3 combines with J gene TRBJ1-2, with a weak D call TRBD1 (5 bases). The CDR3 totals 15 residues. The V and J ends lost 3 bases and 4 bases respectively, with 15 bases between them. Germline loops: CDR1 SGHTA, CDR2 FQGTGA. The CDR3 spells CASSFTPGSSYGYTF. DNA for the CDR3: TGTGCCAGCAGCTTCACTCCAGGGTCATCCTATGGCTACACCTTC.

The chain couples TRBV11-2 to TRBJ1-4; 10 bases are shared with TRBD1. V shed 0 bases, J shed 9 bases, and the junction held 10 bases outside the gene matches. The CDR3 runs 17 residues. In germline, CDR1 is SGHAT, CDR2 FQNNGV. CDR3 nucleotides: TGTGCCAGCAGCTTAGAGAGGTCCGGGACAGGGGAGAAAAAACTGTTTTTT. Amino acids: CASSLERSGTGEKKLFF.

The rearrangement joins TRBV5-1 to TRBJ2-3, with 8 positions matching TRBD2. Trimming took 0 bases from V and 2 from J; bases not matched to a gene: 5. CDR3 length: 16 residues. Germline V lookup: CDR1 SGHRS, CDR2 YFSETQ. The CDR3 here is CASSLAGGRITDTQYF. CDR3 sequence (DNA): TGCGCCAGCAGCTTGGCCGGCGGGAGGATCACAGATACGCAGTATTTT. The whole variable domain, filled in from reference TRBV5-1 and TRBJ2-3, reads KAGVTQTPRYLIKTRGQQVTLSCSPISGHRSVSWYQQTPGQGLQFLFEYFSETQRNKGNFPGRFSGRQFSNSRSEMNVSTLELGDSALYLCASSLAGGRITDTQYFGPGTRLTVL.

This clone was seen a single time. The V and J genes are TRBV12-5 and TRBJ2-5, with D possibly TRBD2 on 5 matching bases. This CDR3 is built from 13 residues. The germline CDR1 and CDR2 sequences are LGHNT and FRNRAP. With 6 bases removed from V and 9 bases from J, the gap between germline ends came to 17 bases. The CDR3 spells CASGRGAPEAQYF. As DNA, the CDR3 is TGTGCTAGTGGCCGTGGAGCCCCGGAGGCCCAGTACTTC.

For the CDR3, the DNA is TGTGCCAGCAGTGATAGACCCCGCTTGATTACGGACCAGTTCTTC. Residues: CASSDRPRLITDQFF. The V call is TRBV6-1, the J call TRBJ2-1; D is unclear. V dropped 3 bases and J dropped 13 bases, with 22 bases sitting between them. CDR3 length: 15 amino acids. Germline CDR1 and CDR2: MNHNS and SASEGT.

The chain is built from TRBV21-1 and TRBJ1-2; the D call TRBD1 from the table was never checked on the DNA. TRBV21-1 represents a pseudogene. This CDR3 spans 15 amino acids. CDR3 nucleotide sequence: TGTGCCAGCACCCCATCAGACAGGCCTGACGATGGCTACACCTTC. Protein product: CASTPSDRPDDGYTF.

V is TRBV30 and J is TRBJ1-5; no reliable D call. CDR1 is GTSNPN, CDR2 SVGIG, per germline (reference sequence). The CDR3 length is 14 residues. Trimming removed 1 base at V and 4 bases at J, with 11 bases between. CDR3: CAWSGGRENQPQHF. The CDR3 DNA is TGTGCCTGGAGTGGGGGTCGGGAGAATCAGCCCCAGCATTTT.

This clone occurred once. CDR3 loop: CASSIGWTPNYGYTF. The DNA of the CDR3 is TGTGCCAGTAGTATAGGATGGACCCCAAACTATGGCTACACCTTC. This chain connects TRBV19 to TRBJ1-2; D is unresolved. The CDR3 contains 15 residues. Per the germline V gene, CDR1 is LNHDA and CDR2 is SQIVND (reference sequence). The V end lost 1 base, the J end lost 2 bases, and 11 bases lay between the germline ends.

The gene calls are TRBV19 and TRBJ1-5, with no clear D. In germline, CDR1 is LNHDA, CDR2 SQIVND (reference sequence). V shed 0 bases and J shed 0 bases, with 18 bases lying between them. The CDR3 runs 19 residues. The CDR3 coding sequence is TGTGCCAGTAGTATAGATCAAAGGAGAGGGTCTTATAGCAATCAGCCCCAGCATTTT. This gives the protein CASSIDQRRGSYSNQPQHF.

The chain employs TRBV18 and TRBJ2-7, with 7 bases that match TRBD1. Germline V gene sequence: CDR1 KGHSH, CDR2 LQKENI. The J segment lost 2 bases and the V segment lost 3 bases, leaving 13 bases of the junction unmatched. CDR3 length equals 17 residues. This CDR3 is CASSPERDRTNPYEQYF. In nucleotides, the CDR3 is TGTGCCAGCTCACCGGAAAGGGACAGAACAAATCCCTACGAGCAGTACTTC.

DNA for the CDR3: TGTGCCAGCAGCCCGGAGGGCCGCCACGAGCAGTACTTC. This codes for CASSPEGRHEQYF. The V and J genes are TRBV13 and TRBJ2-7; D is possibly TRBD2 (6 bases). This CDR3 is built from 13 residues. Per the germline V gene, CDR1 is PRHDT and CDR2 is FYEKMQ (reference sequence). Trimming shortened V by 5 bases and J by 5 bases, and 13 bases separated the two germline ends. Based on the CDR3 plus reference TRBV13 and TRBJ2-7, the full variable domain is AAGVIQSPRHLIKEKRETATLKCYPIPRHDTVYWYQQGPGQDPQFLISFYEKMQSDKGSIPDRFSAQQFSDYHSELNMSSLELGDSALYFCASSPEGRHEQYFGPGTRLTVT.

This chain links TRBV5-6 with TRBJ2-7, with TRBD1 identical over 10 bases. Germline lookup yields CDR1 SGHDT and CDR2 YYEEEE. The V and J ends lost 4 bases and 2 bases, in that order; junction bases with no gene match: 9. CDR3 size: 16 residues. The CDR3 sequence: CASSPRPGQGPYEQYF. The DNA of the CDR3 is TGTGCCAGCAGCCCGCGGCCGGGACAGGGGCCCTACGAGCAGTACTTC.

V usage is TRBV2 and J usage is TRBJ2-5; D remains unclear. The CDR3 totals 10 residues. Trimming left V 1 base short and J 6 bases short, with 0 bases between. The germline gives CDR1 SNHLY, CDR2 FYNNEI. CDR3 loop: CASSEETQYF. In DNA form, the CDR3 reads TGTGCCAGCAGTGAAGAGACCCAGTACTTC.

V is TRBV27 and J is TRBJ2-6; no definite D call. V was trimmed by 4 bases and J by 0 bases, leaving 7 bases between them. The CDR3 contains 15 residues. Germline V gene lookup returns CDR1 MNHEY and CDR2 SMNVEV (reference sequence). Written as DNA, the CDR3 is TGTGCCAGCAGTTCGACCCTCTCTGGGGCCAACGTCCTGACTTTC. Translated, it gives CASSSTLSGANVLTF.

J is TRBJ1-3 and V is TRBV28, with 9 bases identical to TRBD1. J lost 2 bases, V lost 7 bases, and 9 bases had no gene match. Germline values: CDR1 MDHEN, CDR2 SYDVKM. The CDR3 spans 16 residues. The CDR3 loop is CASITGGGMAGNTIYF. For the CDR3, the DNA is TGTGCCAGCATCACAGGGGGCGGGATGGCTGGAAACACCATATATTTT.

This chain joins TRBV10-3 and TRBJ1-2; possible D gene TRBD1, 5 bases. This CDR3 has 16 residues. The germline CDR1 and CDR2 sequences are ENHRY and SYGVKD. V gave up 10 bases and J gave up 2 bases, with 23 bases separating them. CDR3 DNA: TGTGCCACCGCACGGGAGGCGGGGACTTCGAACTATGGCTACACCTTC. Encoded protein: CATAREAGTSNYGYTF.

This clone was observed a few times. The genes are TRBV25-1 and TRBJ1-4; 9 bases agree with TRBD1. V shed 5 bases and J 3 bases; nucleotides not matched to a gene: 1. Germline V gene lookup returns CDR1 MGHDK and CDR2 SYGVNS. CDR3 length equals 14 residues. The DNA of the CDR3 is TGTGCCAGCAGTTACAGGGGGCCTAATGAAAAACTGTTTTTT. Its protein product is CASSYRGPNEKLFF.

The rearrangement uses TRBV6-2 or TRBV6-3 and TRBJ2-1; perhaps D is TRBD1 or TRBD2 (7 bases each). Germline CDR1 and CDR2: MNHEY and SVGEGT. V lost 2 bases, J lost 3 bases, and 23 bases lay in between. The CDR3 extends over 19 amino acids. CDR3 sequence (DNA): TGTGCCAGCAGTTACGAGACAGGGAGGGAAGTCTGGGACTACAATGAGCAGTTCTTC. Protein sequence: CASSYETGREVWDYNEQFF.

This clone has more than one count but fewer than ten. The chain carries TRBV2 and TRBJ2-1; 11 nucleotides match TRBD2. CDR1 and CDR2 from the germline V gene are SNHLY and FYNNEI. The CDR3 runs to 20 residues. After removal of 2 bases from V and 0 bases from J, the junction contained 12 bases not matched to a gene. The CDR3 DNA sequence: TGTGCCAGCAGTGAATCCGGGACTAGCGGTTACTCCAGCTCCTACAATGAGCAGTTCTTC. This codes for CASSESGTSGYSSSYNEQFF. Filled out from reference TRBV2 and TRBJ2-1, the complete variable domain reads EPEVTQTPSHQVTQMGQEVILRCVPISNHLYFYWYRQILGQKVEFLVSFYNNEISEKSEIFDDQFSVERPDGSNFTLKIRSTKLEDSAMYFCASSESGTSGYSSSYNEQFFGPGTRLTVL.

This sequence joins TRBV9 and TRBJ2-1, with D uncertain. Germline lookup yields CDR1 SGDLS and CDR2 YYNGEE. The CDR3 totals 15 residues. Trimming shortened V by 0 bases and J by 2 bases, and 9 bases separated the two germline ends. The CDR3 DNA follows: TGTGCCAGCAGCGTAGGACCCGTTCCCTACAATGAGCAGTTCTTC. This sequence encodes CASSVGPVPYNEQFF. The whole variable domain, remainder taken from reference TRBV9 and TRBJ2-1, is DSGVTQTPKHLITATGQRVTLRCSPRSGDLSVYWYQQSLDQGLQFLIQYYNGEERAKGNILERFSAQQFPDLHSELNLSSLELGDSALYFCASSVGPVPYNEQFFGPGTRLTVL.

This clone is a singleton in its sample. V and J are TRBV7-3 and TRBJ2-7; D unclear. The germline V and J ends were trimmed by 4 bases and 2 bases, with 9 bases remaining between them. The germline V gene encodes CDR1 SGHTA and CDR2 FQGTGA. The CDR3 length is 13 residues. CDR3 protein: CASSSDPTYEQYF. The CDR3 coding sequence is TGTGCCAGCAGCTCAGACCCGACCTACGAGCAGTACTTC. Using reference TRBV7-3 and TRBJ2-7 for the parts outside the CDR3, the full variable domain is GAGVSQTPSNKVTEKGKYVELRCDPISGHTALYWYRQSLGQGPEFLIYFQGTGAADDSGLPNDRFFAVRPEGSVSTLKIQRTERGDSAVYLCASSSDPTYEQYFGPGTRLTVT.

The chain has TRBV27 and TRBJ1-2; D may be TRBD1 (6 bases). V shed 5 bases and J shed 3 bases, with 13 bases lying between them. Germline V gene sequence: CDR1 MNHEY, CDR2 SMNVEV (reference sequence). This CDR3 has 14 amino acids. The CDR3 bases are TGTGCCAGCAGTCCAAGGCAGGGGCACTATGGCTACACCTTC. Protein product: CASSPRQGHYGYTF.

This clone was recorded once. The CDR3 protein is CASSLEMGLGRSSNQPQHF. CDR3 sequence (DNA): TGTGCCAGCAGTTTAGAAATGGGGTTAGGACGGTCTAGCAATCAGCCCCAGCATTTT. V is TRBV28 and J is TRBJ1-5, with D uncertain. Germline CDR1 is MDHEN and CDR2 is SYDVKM. Trimming cost V 2 bases and J 0 bases, with 20 bases left between them. This CDR3 region has 19 residues.

This CDR3 is CASFSGRSSYNEQFF. DNA for the CDR3: TGTGCCAGTTTTAGCGGGAGGAGCTCCTACAATGAGCAGTTCTTC. The V and J genes are TRBV11-2 and TRBJ2-1; TRBD2 aligns across 10 bases. Germline CDR1 SGHAT, CDR2 FQNNGV. The CDR3 contains 15 residues. V shed 9 bases and J 0 bases; nucleotides not matched to a gene: 5.

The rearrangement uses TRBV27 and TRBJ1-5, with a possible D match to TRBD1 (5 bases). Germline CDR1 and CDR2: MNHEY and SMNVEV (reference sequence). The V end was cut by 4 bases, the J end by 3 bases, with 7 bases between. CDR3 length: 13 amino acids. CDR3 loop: CASSWGHNQPQHF. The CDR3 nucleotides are TGTGCCAGCAGTTGGGGCCACAATCAGCCCCAGCATTTT.